Following are 21 T cell receptor beta chains from one sample sequenced in a study of technical replicates of blood from a few donors. Generated by immunoSEQ multiplex PCR, the TCRdb table keeps only in-frame clones and is missing some. The table shows 45,000 to 60,000 clones, with 90% to 95% occurring only once. Sequenced input: PBMCs. All receptors derive from a human donor in good health. Some clones in this sample may be carry-over from other donors' samples.

V usage is TRBV7-8 and J usage is TRBJ2-5; TRBD2 matches 7 bases. The germline V gene has CDR1 SGHVS and CDR2 FQNEAQ. This CDR3 is 16 amino acids long. V dropped 5 bases and J dropped 1; count of bases not matched to a gene: 10. The CDR3: CASSDGLVGFQETQYF. CDR3 DNA sequence: TGTGCCAGCAGCGACGGACTAGTTGGGTTCCAAGAGACCCAGTACTTC.

V and J are TRBV11-3 and TRBJ1-4; no firm D call. The V end lost 8 bases, the J end lost 2 bases, and 18 bases lay between the germline ends. This CDR3 spans 16 amino acids. Germline V gives CDR1 SGHNT, CDR2 YENEEA. CDR3 DNA: TGTGCCAGCGGTTTACGAAGTCGGCGGACTAATGAAAAACTGTTTTTT. It translates to CASGLRSRRTNEKLFF.

The chain uses TRBV6-5 and TRBJ2-7, with 8 bases fitting TRBD2. The CDR3 length is 15 residues. Trimming took 5 bases from V and 2 from J; bases not matched to a gene: 8. Germline V gene data show CDR1 as MNHEY and CDR2 as SVGAGI. CDR3 in DNA: TGTGCCAGCAGTCCTCATCGGGGGGGAACCTACGAGCAGTACTTC. It codes for CASSPHRGGTYEQYF.

The J gene is TRBJ2-2, the V gene TRBV6-6; D gene unclear. CDR1 is MNHNY, CDR2 SVGAGI, per germline (reference sequence). V was cut by 0 bases and J by 4 bases, with 9 bases left in between. The CDR3 extends over 15 amino acids. CDR3 sequence reads: CASSYSEQPTGELFF. CDR3 coding DNA: TGTGCCAGCAGTTACTCTGAACAGCCCACCGGGGAGCTGTTTTTT.

This chain connects TRBV7-6 to TRBJ2-1; 12 bases are shared with TRBD2. V shed 0 bases and J 4 bases; nucleotides not matched to a gene: 1. CDR1 and CDR2 (germline): SGHVS, FNYEAQ. The CDR3 totals 16 residues. The CDR3 coding sequence is TGTGCCAGCAGCTTAGCGCTAGCGGGAGGGTACAATGAGCAGTTCTTC. Protein: CASSLALAGGYNEQFF.

The chain carries TRBV7-9 and TRBJ1-2; D gene ambiguous. The V end lost 5 bases, the J end lost 0 bases, and 13 bases lay between the germline ends. Germline lookup yields CDR1 SEHNR and CDR2 FQNEAQ (reference sequence). The CDR3 is 15 amino acids. The CDR3 coding sequence is TGTGCCAGCAGCCCCCGGGGAGCCTCTAACTATGGCTACACCTTC. This encodes CASSPRGASNYGYTF.

The chain links TRBV11-2 to TRBJ1-2; D is undetermined. The CDR3 is 12 residues long. Trimming removed 4 bases from V and 7 bases from J, with 10 bases in between. Germline lookup yields CDR1 SGHAT and CDR2 FQNNGV. The DNA of the CDR3 is TGTGCCAGCAGCTCGGAGAGGGCTGGCTACACCTTC. This codes for CASSSERAGYTF.

This sequence joins TRBV27 and TRBJ2-1; 10 nucleotides agree with TRBD1. The CDR3 consists of 15 residues. In germline, CDR1 is MNHEY, CDR2 SMNVEV (reference sequence). V lost 5 bases and J lost 7; bases outside the gene matches: 8. In DNA, the CDR3 is TGTGCCAGCAGTAAGGACAGGGGGTTACGGAATGAGCAGTTCTTC. This codes for CASSKDRGLRNEQFF.

This clone showed up just once. The genes are TRBV5-6 and TRBJ2-7; TRBD1 might be the D (5 bases). The CDR3 runs to 11 residues. V was pared by 4 bases and J by 9 bases, with 11 bases between. Per germline, CDR1 SGHDT and CDR2 YYEEEE. The CDR3 protein is CASSRPRGQYF. CDR3 DNA: TGTGCCAGCAGCCGTCCTAGGGGGCAGTACTTC. Drawing the rest from reference TRBV5-6 and TRBJ2-7, the complete variable domain is DAGVTQSPTHLIKTRGQQVTLRCSPKSGHDTVSWYQQALGQGPQFIFQYYEEEERQRGNFPDRFSGHQFPNYSSELNVNALLLGDSALYLCASSRPRGQYFGPGTRLTVT.

The CDR3, as DNA: TGCGCCAGCAGCTCTTTAGCGGGTTCGGGGTACGAGCAGTACTTC. Residues: CASSSLAGSGYEQYF. The chain combines TRBV5-1 with TRBJ2-7, with 7 positions matching TRBD2. The CDR3 length is 15 residues. Germline trimming cut 3 bases from V and 4 bases from J; bases unmatched to any gene: 10. Germline V gives CDR1 SGHRS, CDR2 YFSETQ.

The CDR3 here is CASSPEGGSSYEQYF. The CDR3 nucleotides are TGTGCCAGCAGCCCAGAGGGGGGGAGCTCCTACGAGCAGTACTTC. V gene TRBV7-9 combines with J gene TRBJ2-7; possibly TRBD2 for D (7 bases). The CDR3 consists of 15 residues. Trimming removed 5 bases at V and 0 bases at J, with 14 bases between. Per the germline V gene, CDR1 is SEHNR and CDR2 is FQNEAQ (reference sequence).

Here the CDR3 DNA reads TGTGCCAGCAGTTTATCTGGAGGACAGCCACTTTCCTACGAGCAGTACTTC. This encodes CASSLSGGQPLSYEQYF. The V gene is TRBV27, the J gene TRBJ2-7; maybe TRBD1 (6 bases). This CDR3 comprises 17 residues. Germline V CDR1 and CDR2: MNHEY, SMNVEV (reference sequence). V dropped 0 bases and J dropped 1 base, with 16 bases sitting between them.

The genes are TRBV7-8 and TRBJ2-7; the D gene is possibly TRBD1 (5 bases). Germline CDR1 reads SGHVS; CDR2 reads FQNEAQ. This CDR3 spans 14 amino acids. V was cut by 2 bases and J by 7 bases, with 15 bases left in between. The CDR3 DNA reads as TGTGCCAGCAGCTTACGAGACAGCCCCTTGGAGCAGTACTTC. This translates into CASSLRDSPLEQYF.

The V gene is TRBV29-1, the J gene TRBJ1-1, with 7 bases matching TRBD1. The germline V gene encodes CDR1 SQVTM and CDR2 ANQGSEA. The trim removed 7 bases at V and 0 bases at J, leaving 5 bases unmatched. CDR3 length: 13 residues. Here the CDR3 DNA reads TGCAGCGAAAACAGGGGCATGAACACTGAAGCTTTCTTT. Protein product: CSENRGMNTEAFF.

This sequence joins TRBV5-1 and TRBJ1-2; TRBD1 matches 10 bases. The CDR3 has 17 amino acids. Unmatched junction bases numbered 12, after V lost 1 base and J lost 6 bases. The germline V gene encodes CDR1 SGHRS and CDR2 YFSETQ. CDR3 sequence reads: CASSLMTGGANLDGYTF. The CDR3, as DNA: TGCGCCAGCAGCTTGATGACAGGGGGCGCAAATTTGGATGGCTACACCTTC. Complete variable domain (other parts from reference TRBV5-1 and TRBJ1-2): KAGVTQTPRYLIKTRGQQVTLSCSPISGHRSVSWYQQTPGQGLQFLFEYFSETQRNKGNFPGRFSGRQFSNSRSEMNVSTLELGDSALYLCASSLMTGGANLDGYTFGSGTRLTVV.

V usage is TRBV19 and J usage is TRBJ1-2; 7 bases line up with TRBD1. Looked up from germline, CDR1 is LNHDA and CDR2 is SQIVND (reference sequence). This CDR3 contains 15 residues. V lost 4 bases and J lost 5; bases outside the gene matches: 10. The CDR3 bases are TGTGCCAGTAGTAAGGGGTTGACAGGGAATTATGGCTACACCTTC. Translated: CASSKGLTGNYGYTF.

This chain links TRBV30 with TRBJ2-7; the match to TRBD2 covers 14 bases. CDR3 length equals 15 residues. Unmatched junction bases numbered 7, after V lost 0 bases and J lost 9 bases. Germline V gene sequence: CDR1 GTSNPN, CDR2 SVGIG (reference sequence). The chain's CDR3 is CAWSVPGLAGVWQYF. The DNA for the CDR3 is TGTGCCTGGAGTGTTCCGGGACTAGCGGGAGTATGGCAGTACTTC.

V usage is TRBV7-9 and J usage is TRBJ2-7; D is perhaps TRBD1 (6 bases). The CDR3 has 14 residues. V lost 5 bases to trimming and J lost 0 bases, with 11 bases between them. The germline V gene has CDR1 SEHNR and CDR2 FQNEAQ (reference sequence). This chain's CDR3 is CASSQRQASYEQYF. The DNA of the CDR3 is TGTGCCAGCAGCCAGAGACAGGCCTCCTACGAGCAGTACTTC.

V is TRBV10-2 and J is TRBJ2-2, with TRBD2 identical over 10 bases. The CDR3 has 16 residues. The junction had 6 bases not matched to a gene; V was cut back by 2 bases and J by 6 bases. Looked up from germline, CDR1 is WSHSY and CDR2 is SAAADI. This CDR3 is CASSETLAGGSGELFF. CDR3 in DNA: TGCGCCAGCAGTGAGACATTAGCGGGGGGTTCCGGGGAGCTGTTTTTT.

This sequence joins TRBV10-3 and TRBJ2-3; no clear D gene. The CDR3 runs to 13 residues. Germline loops: CDR1 ENHRY, CDR2 SYGVKD. With 6 bases removed from V and 2 bases from J, the gap between germline ends came to 9 bases. In nucleotides, the CDR3 is TGTGCCATCAGAGAACAGCTCACAGATACGCAGTATTTT. Translating it yields CAIREQLTDTQYF.

V gene TRBV6-5 combines with J gene TRBJ1-2; 9 bases are shared with TRBD1. Germline V gene lookup returns CDR1 MNHEY and CDR2 SVGAGI. The CDR3 is 15 residues long. V lost 2 bases and J lost 5; bases outside the gene matches: 6. In DNA form, the CDR3 reads TGTGCCAGCAGTTACACGGACAGGGGAATATATGGCTACACCTTC. Its protein product is CASSYTDRGIYGYTF.